This TCR beta chain emerged from a study of Ad26.COV2.S vaccination and SARS-CoV-2 variants. At the level of the study: Recipients of Ad26.COV2.S got it intramuscularly, once or twice 56 days apart. Study-wide results and caveats: The TCR breadth and depth analyses may have understated or missed part of the total T cell responses. Breadth, reportedly substantial, characterized the spike-specific CD8+ and CD4+ T cell responses after vaccination.

The assay was immunoSEQ multiplex PCR, and TCRdb's table has in-frame clones only and misses some. Of around 300,000 clones in the sample, roughly 88% were seen once. Comment on this clone: Its specificity is unknown.

The treatment was: roughly 19 received Ad26.COV2.S at low or high dose, single or two shots; about 5 received placebo; per-sample allocation not given. Sample collection was performed on day 63 after the first vaccine or placebo injection. This TCR derives from a person between 18 and 65 years old who received the Ad26.COV2.S COVID-19 vaccine or a placebo. The sample consisted of peripheral blood, taken in a trial of Ad26.COV2.S vaccine versus placebo.

The CDR3 bases are TGTGCCAGCAGCTTAGACAGGAGCTCCTACGAGCAGTACTTC. Its translation: CASSLDRSSYEQYF. This chain connects TRBV6-5 to TRBJ2-7; possibly TRBD1 for D (6 bases). CDR1 is MNHEY, CDR2 SVGAGI, per germline. The germline V and J ends were trimmed by 6 bases and 0 bases, with 12 bases remaining between them. The CDR3 runs to 14 residues.